The sample holds many counts of the clone carrying this T cell receptor (beta chain). What it binds is unknown. The data derive from a study of T cell repertoires in cytomegalovirus infection. At the level of the study: HLA-B-restricted CMV epitopes that are well studied, plus recently identified HLA-C-restricted ones, were used by the study. Indications came from public TCR beta signatures; they pointed to CMV infection and to a matching HLA type. Whole-study results and caveats: Using cumulative public TCR beta family frequency, the authors identified those who carried CMV together with the relevant HLA. Across the ex vivo response, the dominant clonotypes were HLA-C-restricted CMV-specific TCR beta clonotypes.

CDR3 length: 16 amino acids. Germline CDR1 SGHVS, CDR2 FNYEAQ. The trim removed 5 bases at V and 2 bases at J, leaving 12 bases unmatched. From the reads, TCRdb called clonotypes with MiXCR, one entry per CDR3 protein. The repertoire has about a million distinct CDR3 sequences, approximately 32% of them found once; the top ten carry 13%. Specimen: cultured CD8+ T cells from PBMCs, collected from culture after CMV antigen stimulation. The rearrangement uses TRBV7-6 and TRBJ2-7; 7 bases align to TRBD1. This clonotype was obtained from a human donor in good health (CMV status not recorded). Some clones in this sample may be carry-over from other donors' samples. CDR3 protein: CASSPAPRQGPYEQYF. CDR3 DNA sequence: TGTGCCAGCAGCCCAGCCCCCAGACAGGGCCCCTACGAGCAGTACTTC.